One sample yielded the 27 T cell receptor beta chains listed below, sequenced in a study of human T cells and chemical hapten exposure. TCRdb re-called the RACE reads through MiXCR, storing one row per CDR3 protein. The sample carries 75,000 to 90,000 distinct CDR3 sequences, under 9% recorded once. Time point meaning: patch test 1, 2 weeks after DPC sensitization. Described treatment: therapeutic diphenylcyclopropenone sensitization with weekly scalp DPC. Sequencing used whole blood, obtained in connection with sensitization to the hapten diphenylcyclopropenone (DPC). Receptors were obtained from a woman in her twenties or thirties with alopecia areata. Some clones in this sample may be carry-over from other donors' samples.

This CDR3 is CAWSNGQGRGYTF. CDR3 DNA: TGTGCCTGGAGTAACGGACAGGGCCGTGGCTACACCTTC. V gene TRBV30 combines with J gene TRBJ1-2; 8 positions agree with TRBD1. CDR1 is GTSNPN and CDR2 is SVGIG in the germline V gene (reference sequence). This CDR3 region has 13 residues. V was pared by 2 bases and J by 7 bases, with 6 bases of the junction left unmatched.

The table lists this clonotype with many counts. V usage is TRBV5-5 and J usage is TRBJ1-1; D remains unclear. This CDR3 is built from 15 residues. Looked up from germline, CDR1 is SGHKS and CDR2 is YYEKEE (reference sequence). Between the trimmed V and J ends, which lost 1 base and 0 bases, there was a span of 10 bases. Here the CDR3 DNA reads TGTGCCAGCAGCTTGTCCGCGGCTATGAACACTGAAGCTTTCTTT. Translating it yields CASSLSAAMNTEAFF. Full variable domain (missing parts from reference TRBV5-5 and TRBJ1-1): DAGVTQSPTHLIKTRGQQVTLRCSPISGHKSVSWYQQVLGQGPQFIFQYYEKEERGRGNFPDRFSARQFPNYSSELNVNALLLGDSALYLCASSLSAAMNTEAFFGQGTRLTVV.

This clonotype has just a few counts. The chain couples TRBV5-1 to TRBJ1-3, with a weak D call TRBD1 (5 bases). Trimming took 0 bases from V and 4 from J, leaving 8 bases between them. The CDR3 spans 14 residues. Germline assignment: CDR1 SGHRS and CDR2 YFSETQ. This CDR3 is CASSLADRGNTIYF. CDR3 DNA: TGCGCCAGCAGCTTGGCCGACAGAGGAAACACCATATATTTT. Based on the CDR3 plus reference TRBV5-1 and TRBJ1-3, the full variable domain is KAGVTQTPRYLIKTRGQQVTLSCSPISGHRSVSWYQQTPGQGLQFLFEYFSETQRNKGNFPGRFSGRQFSNSRSEMNVSTLELGDSALYLCASSLADRGNTIYFGEGSWLTVV.

CDR3 loop: CATSNRGSTEAFF. The CDR3 nucleotides read TGTGCCACCTCAAACAGGGGGAGCACTGAAGCTTTCTTT. The chain combines TRBV24-1 with TRBJ1-1; 8 bases line up with TRBD1. V lost 9 bases, J lost 4 bases, and 6 bases stayed unmatched. This CDR3 has 13 amino acids. CDR1 and CDR2 from the germline V gene are KGHDR and SFDVKD.

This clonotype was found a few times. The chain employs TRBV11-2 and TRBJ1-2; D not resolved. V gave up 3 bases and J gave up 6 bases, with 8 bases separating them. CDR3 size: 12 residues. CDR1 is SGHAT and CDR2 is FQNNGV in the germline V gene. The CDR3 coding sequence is TGTGCCAGCAGCTTTCAGGTGAATGGCTACACCTTC. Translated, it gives CASSFQVNGYTF.

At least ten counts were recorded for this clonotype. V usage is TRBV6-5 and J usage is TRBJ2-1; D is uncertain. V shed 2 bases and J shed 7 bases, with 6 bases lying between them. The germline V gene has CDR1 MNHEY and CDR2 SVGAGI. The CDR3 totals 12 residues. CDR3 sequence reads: CASSYPGNEQFF. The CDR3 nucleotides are TGTGCCAGCAGTTACCCCGGGAATGAGCAGTTCTTC.

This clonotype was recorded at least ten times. This CDR3 reads CASSLAVNSYNEQFF. The CDR3 nucleotides read TGCGCCAGCAGCTTGGCGGTTAACTCCTACAATGAGCAGTTCTTC. The chain combines TRBV5-1 with TRBJ2-1; no firm D call. Germline assignment: CDR1 SGHRS and CDR2 YFSETQ. With 0 bases removed from V and 0 bases from J, the gap between germline ends came to 7 bases. The CDR3 extends over 15 amino acids.

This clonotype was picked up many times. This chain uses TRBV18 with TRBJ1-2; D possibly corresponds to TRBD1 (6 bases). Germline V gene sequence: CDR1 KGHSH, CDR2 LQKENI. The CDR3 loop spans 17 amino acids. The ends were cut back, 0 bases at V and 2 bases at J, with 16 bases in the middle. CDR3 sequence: CASSPPALTGANYGYTF. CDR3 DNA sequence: TGTGCCAGCTCACCACCGGCTCTGACAGGAGCGAACTATGGCTACACCTTC.

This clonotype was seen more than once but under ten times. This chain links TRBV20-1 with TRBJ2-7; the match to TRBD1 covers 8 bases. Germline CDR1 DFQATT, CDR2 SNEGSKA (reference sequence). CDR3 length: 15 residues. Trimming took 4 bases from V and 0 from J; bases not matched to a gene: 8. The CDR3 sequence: CSATRAQGVSYEQYF. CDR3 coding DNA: TGCAGTGCTACGAGGGCACAGGGGGTCTCCTACGAGCAGTACTTC.

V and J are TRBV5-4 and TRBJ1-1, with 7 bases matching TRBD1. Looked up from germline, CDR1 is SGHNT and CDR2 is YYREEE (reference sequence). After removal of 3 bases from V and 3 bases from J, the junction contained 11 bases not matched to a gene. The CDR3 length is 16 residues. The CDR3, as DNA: TGTGCCAGCAGCTGGTCGACAGGGAGAGAGGACACTGAAGCTTTCTTT. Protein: CASSWSTGREDTEAFF.

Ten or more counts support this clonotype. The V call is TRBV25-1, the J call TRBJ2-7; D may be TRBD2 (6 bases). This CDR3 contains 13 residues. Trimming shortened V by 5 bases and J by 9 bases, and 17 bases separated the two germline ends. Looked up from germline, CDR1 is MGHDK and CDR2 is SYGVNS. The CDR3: CASSTPGGVVQYF. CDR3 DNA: TGTGCCAGCAGTACCCCCGGAGGGGTAGTGCAGTACTTC.

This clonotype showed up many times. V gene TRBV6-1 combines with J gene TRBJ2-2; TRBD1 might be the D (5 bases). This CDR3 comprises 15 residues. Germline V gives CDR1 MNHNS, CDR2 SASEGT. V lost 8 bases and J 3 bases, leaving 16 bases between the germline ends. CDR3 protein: CASAPRRVDTGELFF. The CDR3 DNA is TGTGCCAGCGCTCCCCGCAGGGTAGACACCGGGGAGCTGTTTTTT.

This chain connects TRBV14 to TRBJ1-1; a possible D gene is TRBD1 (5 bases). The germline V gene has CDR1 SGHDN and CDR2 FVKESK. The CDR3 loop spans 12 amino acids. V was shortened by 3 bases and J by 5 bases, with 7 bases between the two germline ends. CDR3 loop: CASSHEGTEAFF. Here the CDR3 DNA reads TGTGCCAGCAGCCACGAGGGGACTGAAGCTTTCTTT.

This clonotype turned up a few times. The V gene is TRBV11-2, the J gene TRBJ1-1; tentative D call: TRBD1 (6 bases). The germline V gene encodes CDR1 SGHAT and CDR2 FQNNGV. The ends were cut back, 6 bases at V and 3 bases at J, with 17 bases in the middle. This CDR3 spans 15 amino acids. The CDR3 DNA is TGTGCCAGCAGACTCCCGGGGGGCAAGGACACTGAAGCTTTCTTT. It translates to CASRLPGGKDTEAFF. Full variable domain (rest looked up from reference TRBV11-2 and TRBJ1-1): EAGVAQSPRYKIIEKRQSVAFWCNPISGHATLYWYQQILGQGPKLLIQFQNNGVVDDSQLPKDRFSAERLKGVDSTLKIQPAKLEDSAVYLCASRLPGGKDTEAFFGQGTRLTVV.

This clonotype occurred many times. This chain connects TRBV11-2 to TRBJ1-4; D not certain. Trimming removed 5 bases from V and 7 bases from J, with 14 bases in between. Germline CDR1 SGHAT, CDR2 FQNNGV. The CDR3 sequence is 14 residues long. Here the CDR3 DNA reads TGTGCCAGCAGCCAAACAAAAGTCCGTGAAAAACTGTTTTTT. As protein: CASSQTKVREKLFF.

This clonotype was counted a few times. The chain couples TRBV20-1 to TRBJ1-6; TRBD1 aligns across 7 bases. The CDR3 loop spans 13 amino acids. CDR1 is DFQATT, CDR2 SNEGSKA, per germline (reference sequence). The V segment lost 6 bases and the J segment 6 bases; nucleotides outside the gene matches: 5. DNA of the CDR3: TGCAGTGCATCGACAGGGCGTAATTCACCCCTCCACTTT. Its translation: CSASTGRNSPLHF.

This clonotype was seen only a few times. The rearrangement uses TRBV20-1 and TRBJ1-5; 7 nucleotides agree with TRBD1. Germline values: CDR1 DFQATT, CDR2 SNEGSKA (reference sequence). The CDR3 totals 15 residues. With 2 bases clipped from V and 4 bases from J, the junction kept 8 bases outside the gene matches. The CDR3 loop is CSARSRGGANQPQHF. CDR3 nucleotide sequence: TGCAGTGCTAGATCGAGAGGGGGCGCGAATCAGCCCCAGCATTTT.

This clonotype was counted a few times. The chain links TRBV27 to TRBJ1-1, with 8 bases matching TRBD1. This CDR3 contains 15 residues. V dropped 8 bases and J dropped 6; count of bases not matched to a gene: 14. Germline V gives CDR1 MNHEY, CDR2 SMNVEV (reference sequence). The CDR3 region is CASGQDRVAVAEAFF. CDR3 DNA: TGTGCCAGCGGGCAGGACAGGGTAGCGGTAGCTGAAGCTTTCTTT.

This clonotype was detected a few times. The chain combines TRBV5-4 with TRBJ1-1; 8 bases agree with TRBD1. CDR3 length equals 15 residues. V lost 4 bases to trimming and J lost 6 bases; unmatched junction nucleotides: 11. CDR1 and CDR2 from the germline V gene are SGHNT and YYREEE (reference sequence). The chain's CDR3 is CASSIDRGLGAEAFF. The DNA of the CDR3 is TGTGCCAGCAGCATTGACAGGGGATTGGGGGCTGAAGCTTTCTTT.

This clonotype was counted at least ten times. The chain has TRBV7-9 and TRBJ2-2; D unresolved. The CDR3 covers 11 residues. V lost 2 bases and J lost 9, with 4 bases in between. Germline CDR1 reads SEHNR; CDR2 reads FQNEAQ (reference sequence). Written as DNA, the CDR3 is TGTGCCAGCAGCTTACGCCGGGAGCTGTTTTTT. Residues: CASSLRRELFF.

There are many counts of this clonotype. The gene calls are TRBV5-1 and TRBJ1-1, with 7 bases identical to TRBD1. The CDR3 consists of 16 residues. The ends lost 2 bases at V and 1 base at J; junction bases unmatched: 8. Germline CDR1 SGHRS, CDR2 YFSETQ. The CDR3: CASSFPAGGPNTEAFF. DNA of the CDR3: TGCGCCAGCAGCTTCCCGGCAGGGGGACCGAACACTGAAGCTTTCTTT.

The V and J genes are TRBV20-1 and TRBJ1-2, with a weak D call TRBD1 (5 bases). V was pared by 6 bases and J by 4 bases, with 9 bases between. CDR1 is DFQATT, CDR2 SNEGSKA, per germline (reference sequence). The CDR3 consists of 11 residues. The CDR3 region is CSASTAYGYTF. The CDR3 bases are TGCAGTGCATCGACAGCCTATGGCTACACCTTC.

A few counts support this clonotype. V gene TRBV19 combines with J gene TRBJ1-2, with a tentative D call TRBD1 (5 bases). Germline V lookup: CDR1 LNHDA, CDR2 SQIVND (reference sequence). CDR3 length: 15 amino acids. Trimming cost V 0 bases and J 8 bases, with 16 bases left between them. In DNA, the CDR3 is TGTGCCAGTAGTATAGATGGCGGGCAGGGTGGCGGCTACACCTTC. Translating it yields CASSIDGGQGGGYTF. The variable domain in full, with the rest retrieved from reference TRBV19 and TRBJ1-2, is DGGITQSPKYLFRKEGQNVTLSCEQNLNHDAMYWYRQDPGQGLRLIYYSQIVNDFQKGDIAEGYSVSREKKESFPLTVTSAQKNPTAFYLCASSIDGGQGGGYTFGSGTRLTVV.

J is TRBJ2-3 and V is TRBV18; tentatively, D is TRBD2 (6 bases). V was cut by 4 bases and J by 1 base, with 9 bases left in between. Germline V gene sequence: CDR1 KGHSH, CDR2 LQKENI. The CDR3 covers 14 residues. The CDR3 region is CASSLVAGTDTQYF. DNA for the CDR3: TGTGCCAGCTCACTTGTAGCGGGCACAGATACGCAGTATTTT.

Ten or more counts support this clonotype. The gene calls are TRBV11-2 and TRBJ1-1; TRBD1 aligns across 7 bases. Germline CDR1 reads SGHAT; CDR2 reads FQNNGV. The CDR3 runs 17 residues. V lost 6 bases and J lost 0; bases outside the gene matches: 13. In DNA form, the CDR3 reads TGTGCCAGCAGGTCAACAGGGGCTGGGATCATGAACACTGAAGCTTTCTTT. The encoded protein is CASRSTGAGIMNTEAFF.

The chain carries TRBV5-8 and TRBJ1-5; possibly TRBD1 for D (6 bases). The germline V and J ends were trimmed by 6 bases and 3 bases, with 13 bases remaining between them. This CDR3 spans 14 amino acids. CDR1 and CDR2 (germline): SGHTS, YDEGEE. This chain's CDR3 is CASIQTGLNQPQHF. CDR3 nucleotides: TGTGCCAGCATCCAGACAGGACTCAATCAGCCCCAGCATTTT. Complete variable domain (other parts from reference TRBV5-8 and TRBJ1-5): EAGVTQSPTHLIKTRGQQATLRCSPISGHTSVYWYQQALGLGLQFLLWYDEGEERNRGNFPPRFSGRQFPNYSSELNVNALELEDSALYLCASIQTGLNQPQHFGDGTRLSIL.

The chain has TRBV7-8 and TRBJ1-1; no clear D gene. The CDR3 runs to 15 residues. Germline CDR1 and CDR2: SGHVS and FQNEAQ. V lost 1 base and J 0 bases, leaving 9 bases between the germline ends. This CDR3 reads CASSLVTGMNTEAFF. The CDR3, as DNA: TGTGCCAGCAGCTTAGTTACGGGGATGAACACTGAAGCTTTCTTT.